These T cell receptor beta chains were read from a single sample in a study of blood T cell repertoires in COVID-19. Profiled with immunoSEQ multiplex PCR; TCRdb holds only in-frame clones, not every one. The sample includes over 130,000 clones, 84% seen only once; the top ten take almost 9%. The sequencing input was peripheral blood. The receptor set was obtained from a man aged 30-40 years with COVID-19, enrolled during active disease. CDR3s include the opening cysteine and the closing phenylalanine or tryptophan. Each record gives: J gene, V gene, clone size, D gene, CDR3 protein, CDR3 DNA. The D gene is left open where the match is weak. Rows give clone size only sometimes, using once, few, many, or a class for an expanded clone.

TRBJ1-1,TRBV18,NA,NA,CASSPQVSRQTEAFF,TGTGCCAGCTCACCACAAGTGTCCAGACAGACTGAAGCTTTCTTT
TRBJ2-7,TRBV11-2,NA,NA,CASSASLAPGYEQYF,TGTGCCAGCAGCGCCTCTCTAGCGCCTGGCTACGAGCAGTACTTC
TRBJ2-3,TRBV29-1,NA,NA,CSVAPGITDTQYF,TGCAGCGTTGCTCCCGGGATCACAGATACGCAGTATTTT
TRBJ2-3,TRBV2,NA,NA,CASESGAATDTQYF,TGTGCCAGCGAGAGCGGCGCCGCGACAGATACGCAGTATTTT
TRBJ2-7,TRBV27,few,TRBD1,CASRPTGGREQYF,TGTGCCAGCAGGCCAACAGGGGGCCGCGAGCAGTACTTC
TRBJ2-1,TRBV7-2,NA,TRBD2,CASSSGLAGGYNEQFF,TGTGCCAGCAGCTCGGGACTAGCGGGAGGGTACAATGAGCAGTTCTTC
TRBJ2-7,TRBV7-8,NA,NA,CASSSDRRAYEQYF,TGTGCCAGCAGCTCCGACAGGAGAGCCTACGAGCAGTACTTC
TRBJ2-3,TRBV4-3,NA,TRBD2,CASSQGSGLYTDTQYF,TGCGCCAGCAGCCAAGGTAGCGGGCTATACACAGATACGCAGTATTTT
TRBJ2-4,TRBV30,NA,NA,CAWDGKNIQYF,TGTGCCTGGGACGGCAAAAACATTCAGTACTTC
TRBJ1-1,TRBV15,few,TRBD1,CATSREARTGALEAFF,TGTGCCACCAGCAGAGAAGCAAGGACAGGGGCCTTGGAAGCTTTCTTT
TRBJ2-1,TRBV11-2,many,NA,CASSYWVGTQSNEQFF,TGTGCCAGCAGCTATTGGGTCGGGACTCAAAGCAATGAGCAGTTCTTC
TRBJ1-1,TRBV9,NA,NA,CASSIDSNTEAFF,TGTGCCAGCAGCATCGACAGTAACACTGAAGCTTTCTTT
TRBJ2-2,TRBV18,NA,NA,CASSPSPGTGELFF,TGTGCCAGCTCACCATCCCCGGGTACCGGGGAGCTGTTTTTT
TRBJ1-2,TRBV11-2,NA,TRBD1,CASSRGQGGLNGYTF,TGTGCCAGCAGCCGTGGACAGGGAGGGTTAAATGGCTACACCTTC
TRBJ1-5,TRBV30,NA,TRBD1,CAWRDRGRYQPQHF,TGTGCCTGGAGGGACAGGGGGAGATATCAGCCCCAGCATTTT
TRBJ1-2,TRBV14,once,NA,CASSQDLQGTGYTF,TGTGCCAGCAGCCAAGATTTACAGGGAACTGGCTACACCTTC
TRBJ2-2,TRBV7-2,NA,TRBD2,CASSLALLSSGRRNGELFF,TGTGCCAGCAGCTTAGCGCTATTGTCTAGCGGGAGGCGGAACGGGGAGCTGTTTTTT